One sample yielded the 30 T cell receptor beta chains listed below, sequenced in a study of cytomegalovirus exposure and HLA in healthy donors (TCRdb year 2017). The receptor library was made with the immunoSEQ multiplex PCR assay. The multiplex PCR relied on a mix of 60 forward primers for TCR Vbeta segments and 13 reverse primers for TCR Jbeta segments. As stored in TCRdb, this immuneACCESS dataset retains in-frame rearrangements with V and J assigned. A fraction of the clones does not appear; measured against another copy, unresolved V genes explain less than half of the discrepancy, and the remainder lacks a known reason. In all, the sample holds approximately 190,000 clones, and roughly 73% of those were seen once. About 2% of the sample belongs to the ten largest clones. Specimen: PBMCs. The receptor source for this set is a woman younger than 45 in good health and CMV-seronegative.

The V call is TRBV28, the J call TRBJ2-3, with 8 bases fitting TRBD2. V lost 5 bases and J lost 5; bases outside the gene matches: 18. Germline V gene lookup returns CDR1 MDHEN and CDR2 SYDVKM. The CDR3 spans 18 residues. Written as DNA, the CDR3 is TGTGCCAGCAGTCAACGGGTCGGCGGGAGGCTCCGTGTAGATACGCAGTATTTT. This codes for CASSQRVGGRLRVDTQYF.

This clone has more than one count but fewer than ten. The V call is TRBV27, the J call TRBJ2-3, with a possible D match to TRBD1 (5 bases). The germline gives CDR1 MNHEY, CDR2 SMNVEV (reference sequence). The CDR3 contains 13 residues. Trimming cost V 6 bases and J 4 bases, with 11 bases left between them. This CDR3 reads CASRATAPDTQYF. The CDR3 coding sequence is TGTGCCAGCAGGGCGACAGCTCCAGATACGCAGTATTTT.

V gene TRBV7-2 combines with J gene TRBJ1-2; TRBD1 is a possible D gene (6 bases). Germline CDR1 and CDR2: SGHTA and FQGNSA. V was pared by 5 bases and J by 4 bases, with 20 bases between. CDR3 length: 16 residues. The CDR3 coding sequence is TGTGCCAGCAGCCTAAGCCGGGACATAGTTTCCTATGGCTACACCTTC. Encoded protein: CASSLSRDIVSYGYTF.

J is TRBJ2-7 and V is TRBV4-1, with 11 bases lining up with TRBD2. The length of the CDR3 is 16 residues. The V segment lost 3 bases and the J segment 4 bases; nucleotides outside the gene matches: 8. The germline V gene has CDR1 MGHRA and CDR2 YSYEKL. The CDR3: CASSQYPSGGSYEQYF. The CDR3 nucleotides read TGCGCCAGCAGCCAGTACCCTAGCGGGGGGTCGTACGAGCAGTACTTC.

This rearrangement joins TRBV15 to TRBJ2-2; 8 bases align to TRBD2. In germline, CDR1 is LNHNV, CDR2 YYDKDF (reference sequence). The CDR3 has 17 amino acids. The ends lost 0 bases at V and 2 bases at J; junction bases unmatched: 5. The CDR3: CATSRDGTSGNTGELFF. The DNA of the CDR3 is TGTGCCACCAGCAGAGATGGAACTAGCGGAAACACCGGGGAGCTGTTTTTT.

This chain connects TRBV18 to TRBJ2-1, with D unresolved. The CDR3 extends over 13 amino acids. The germline gives CDR1 KGHSH, CDR2 LQKENI. Between the trimmed V and J ends, which lost 2 bases and 8 bases, there was a span of 10 bases. This chain's CDR3 is CASSPDSGDEQFF. The CDR3 DNA follows: TGTGCCAGCTCACCAGACTCTGGAGATGAGCAGTTCTTC.

This clone was observed once. The J gene is TRBJ1-3, the V gene TRBV5-1; 7 bases are shared with TRBD1. The V segment lost 1 base and the J segment 8 bases; nucleotides outside the gene matches: 15. Germline V CDR1 and CDR2: SGHRS, YFSETQ. This CDR3 region has 17 residues. CDR3 in amino acids: CASSLNFIRQGSHTIYF. The CDR3 DNA is TGCGCCAGCAGCTTGAACTTCATTCGACAGGGATCTCACACCATATATTTT.

The chain employs TRBV9 and TRBJ2-5; D is ambiguous. CDR1 is SGDLS and CDR2 is YYNGEE in the germline V gene. The CDR3 is 13 amino acids. Deletions cut 1 base from V and 1 base from J, with 5 bases between. The CDR3 DNA reads TGTGCCAGCAGCGTAACCGGCCAAGAGACCCAGTACTTC. Translation: CASSVTGQETQYF. Full variable domain (missing parts from reference TRBV9 and TRBJ2-5): DSGVTQTPKHLITATGQRVTLRCSPRSGDLSVYWYQQSLDQGLQFLIQYYNGEERAKGNILERFSAQQFPDLHSELNLSSLELGDSALYFCASSVTGQETQYFGPGTRLLVL.

This clone was seen only once. V is TRBV6-1 and J is TRBJ2-7; 12 nucleotides agree with TRBD2. Germline CDR1 reads MNHNS; CDR2 reads SASEGT. The CDR3 length is 14 residues. With V trimmed by 11 bases and J by 1 base, 6 bases remained unmatched. CDR3 coding DNA: TGTGCCTCAACCCTAGCGGGAGGGTCCTACGAGCAGTACTTC. Residues: CASTLAGGSYEQYF.

The rearrangement links TRBV27 to TRBJ2-7, with D possibly being TRBD1 (5 bases). Germline V gives CDR1 MNHEY, CDR2 SMNVEV (reference sequence). V was clipped by 0 bases and J by 6 bases, with 6 bases between them. This CDR3 region has 12 residues. Written as DNA, the CDR3 is TGTGCCAGCAGTTTATCAGGGGTCGAGCAGTACTTC. It yields the protein CASSLSGVEQYF.

The V and J genes are TRBV7-2 and TRBJ1-4, with a tentative D call TRBD1 (6 bases). Germline loops: CDR1 SGHTA, CDR2 FQGNSA. The CDR3 has 16 amino acids. Between the trimmed V and J ends, which lost 6 bases and 2 bases, there was a span of 16 bases. CDR3 bases: TGTGCCAGCAGTGAACAAGGGGGTACGACTAATGAAAAACTGTTTTTT. Protein: CASSEQGGTTNEKLFF. Combining the CDR3 with reference TRBV7-2 and TRBJ1-4 gives the whole variable domain GAGVSQSPSNKVTEKGKDVELRCDPISGHTALYWYRQSLGQGLEFLIYFQGNSAPDKSGLPSDRFSAERTGGSVSTLTIQRTQQEDSAVYLCASSEQGGTTNEKLFFGSGTQLSVL.

This clone has more than one count but fewer than ten. CDR3 in amino acids: CAISDGRDYEQYF. The CDR3 bases are TGTGCCATCAGTGACGGCAGGGACTACGAGCAGTACTTC. The V and J genes are TRBV10-3 and TRBJ2-7; D may be TRBD1 (5 bases). Trimming pared 3 bases from V and 3 bases from J, leaving 9 bases between. CDR1 is ENHRY and CDR2 is SYGVKD in the germline V gene. This CDR3 is 13 amino acids long.

This sequence joins TRBV30 and TRBJ2-2; the match to TRBD2 covers 8 bases. V lost 2 bases, J lost 7 bases, and 9 bases stayed unmatched. CDR3 length equals 15 residues. Germline V CDR1 and CDR2: GTSNPN, SVGIG (reference sequence). The CDR3 nucleotides are TGTGCCTGGAGTCGGGCTGGCGGGAGGATCGGGGAGCTGTTTTTT. Translating it yields CAWSRAGGRIGELFF.

The CDR3 DNA reads as TGTGCCAGCAGGGCAACCAATCAGCCCCAGCATTTT. Its translation: CASRATNQPQHF. The rearrangement joins TRBV2 to TRBJ1-5; no clear D gene. CDR3 length: 12 amino acids. V gave up 6 bases and J gave up 3 bases, with 6 bases separating them. Germline V gives CDR1 SNHLY, CDR2 FYNNEI.

The rearrangement links TRBV9 to TRBJ1-2, with D possibly matching TRBD1 (5 bases). This CDR3 contains 14 residues. The V and J ends lost 0 bases and 3 bases respectively, with 9 bases between them. Germline CDR1 and CDR2: SGDLS and YYNGEE. Here the CDR3 reads CASSVGGDDYGYTF. As DNA, the CDR3 is TGTGCCAGCAGCGTAGGGGGGGATGACTATGGCTACACCTTC.

The J gene is TRBJ2-7, the V gene TRBV7-2, with a tentative D call TRBD2 (7 bases). The V end was cut by 5 bases, the J end by 3 bases, with 17 bases between. The germline gives CDR1 SGHTA, CDR2 FQGNSA. CDR3 length equals 15 residues. This chain's CDR3 is CASSEGGVSNYEQYF. As DNA, the CDR3 is TGTGCCAGCAGCGAGGGGGGGGTCTCAAACTACGAGCAGTACTTC.

This clone was seen a few times. The chain has TRBV2 and TRBJ2-1; TRBD2 agrees at 9 bases. J was trimmed by 1 base and V by 6 bases; bases with no gene match: 1. The CDR3 totals 14 residues. CDR1 is SNHLY and CDR2 is FYNNEI in the germline V gene. The DNA for the CDR3 is TGTGCCAGCAGGGCGGGAGGGTCCTACAATGAGCAGTTCTTC. Translation gives CASRAGGSYNEQFF. Full variable domain (outside the CDR3, taken from reference TRBV2 and TRBJ2-1): EPEVTQTPSHQVTQMGQEVILRCVPISNHLYFYWYRQILGQKVEFLVSFYNNEISEKSEIFDDQFSVERPDGSNFTLKIRSTKLEDSAMYFCASRAGGSYNEQFFGPGTRLTVL.

This sequence joins TRBV5-1 and TRBJ2-3; D may be TRBD2 (5 bases). Per germline, CDR1 SGHRS and CDR2 YFSETQ. The V and J ends lost 4 bases and 0 bases respectively, with 9 bases between them. CDR3 length equals 14 residues. The chain's CDR3 is CASSGLASTDTQYF. In nucleotides, the CDR3 is TGCGCCAGCAGCGGACTCGCTAGCACAGATACGCAGTATTTT.

This chain links TRBV4-1 with TRBJ2-1; 8 bases are shared with TRBD1. This CDR3 comprises 17 residues. The germline gives CDR1 MGHRA, CDR2 YSYEKL. V lost 1 base, J lost 2 bases, and 7 bases stayed unmatched. CDR3 nucleotides: TGCGCCAGCAGCCAAGCCTCGGGACAGGTAACCTACAATGAGCAGTTCTTC. Translation gives CASSQASGQVTYNEQFF.

The chain is built from TRBV9 and TRBJ2-7, with TRBD2 matching 8 bases. The junction had 8 bases not matched to a gene; V was cut back by 3 bases and J by 3 bases. Germline V lookup: CDR1 SGDLS, CDR2 YYNGEE. The CDR3 runs to 15 residues. For the CDR3, the DNA is TGTGCCAGCAGCGGAGGTAGCGGGGATCTCTACGAGCAGTACTTC. It specifies CASSGGSGDLYEQYF.

This chain joins TRBV29-1 and TRBJ2-7; 7 bases align to TRBD1. This CDR3 contains 13 residues. J lost 0 bases, V lost 6 bases, and 5 bases had no gene match. Germline V CDR1 and CDR2: SQVTM, ANQGSEA. CDR3 nucleotides: TGCAGCGTCCAAAGGACAGGCTCCTACGAGCAGTACTTC. Its translation: CSVQRTGSYEQYF.

This clone was counted a few times. V usage is TRBV2 and J usage is TRBJ1-5; 9 bases fit TRBD1. CDR1 and CDR2 from the germline V gene are SNHLY and FYNNEI. The CDR3 has 15 amino acids. V lost 6 bases and J lost 5; bases outside the gene matches: 8. CDR3 in DNA: TGTGCCAGCAGGAGGGACAGGGAGGAATATCAGCCCCAGCATTTT. Translation: CASRRDREEYQPQHF.

This clone was seen only a few times. This chain uses TRBV7-8 with TRBJ2-2; 11 bases match TRBD2. The CDR3 is 18 residues long. The germline CDR1 and CDR2 sequences are SGHVS and FQNEAQ. J lost 2 bases, V lost 1 base, and 6 bases had no gene match. In DNA, the CDR3 is TGTGCCAGCAGCTTAGTACTAGCGGGAGACTATAACACCGGGGAGCTGTTTTTT. Its protein is CASSLVLAGDYNTGELFF. Complete variable domain (other parts from reference TRBV7-8 and TRBJ2-2): GAGVSQSPRYKVAKRGQDVALRCDPISGHVSLFWYQQALGQGPEFLTYFQNEAQLDKSGLPSDRFFAERPEGSVSTLKIQRTQQEDSAVYLCASSLVLAGDYNTGELFFGEGSRLTVL.

The rearrangement joins TRBV19 to TRBJ2-7; 7 bases are a match to TRBD2. The CDR3 sequence is 17 residues long. The V gene's germline CDR1 is LNHDA and CDR2 SQIVND (reference sequence). V lost 4 bases and J lost 1; bases outside the gene matches: 13. The CDR3 is CASSNGPAGRGSYEQYF. The DNA of the CDR3 is TGTGCCAGTAGTAACGGACCCGCGGGGCGGGGGTCCTACGAGCAGTACTTC. The full variable domain, rest sourced from reference TRBV19 and TRBJ2-7, is DGGITQSPKYLFRKEGQNVTLSCEQNLNHDAMYWYRQDPGQGLRLIYYSQIVNDFQKGDIAEGYSVSREKKESFPLTVTSAQKNPTAFYLCASSNGPAGRGSYEQYFGPGTRLTVT.

The V gene is TRBV7-6, the J gene TRBJ2-1; D gene unclear. V was trimmed by 5 bases and J by 9 bases, leaving 11 bases between them. Germline lookup yields CDR1 SGHVS and CDR2 FNYEAQ. The CDR3 consists of 12 residues. The CDR3 reads CASSVPLGEQFF. The CDR3 nucleotides are TGTGCCAGCAGCGTCCCCCTCGGTGAGCAGTTCTTC.

The chain joins TRBV13 to TRBJ2-3; a possible D gene is TRBD2 (6 bases). With 8 bases removed from V and 3 bases from J, the gap between germline ends came to 15 bases. CDR3 length equals 14 residues. From germline, CDR1 is PRHDT and CDR2 FYEKMQ (reference sequence). Here the CDR3 DNA reads TGTGCCAGCCACCCAGCGGGCTGGACAGATACGCAGTATTTT. Its translation is CASHPAGWTDTQYF.

This clone has only a few counts. This rearrangement joins TRBV19 to TRBJ1-1; a possible D gene is TRBD1 (5 bases). The CDR3 consists of 13 residues. With 7 bases removed from V and 1 base from J, the gap between germline ends came to 10 bases. Germline assignment: CDR1 LNHDA and CDR2 SQIVND (reference sequence). For the CDR3, the DNA is TGTGCCAGTAACCAGGGCGCGAACACTGAAGCTTTCTTT. This translates into CASNQGANTEAFF.

The chain is built from TRBV9 and TRBJ2-5; 14 bases fit TRBD2. Trimming at V came to 4 bases and at J to 5 bases, leaving 7 bases not matched to a gene. CDR1 and CDR2 (germline): SGDLS, YYNGEE. There are 16 residues in the CDR3. The CDR3 DNA reads as TGTGCCAGCAGCCCCGGGACTAGCGGGAGTGGTGAGACCCAGTACTTC. Translating it yields CASSPGTSGSGETQYF.

This chain links TRBV2 with TRBJ1-2; 8 bases fit TRBD1. Germline assignment: CDR1 SNHLY and CDR2 FYNNEI. The junction had 4 bases not matched to a gene; V was cut back by 0 bases and J by 4 bases. The length of the CDR3 is 15 residues. The CDR3 loop is CASSEATGEGYGYTF. CDR3 bases: TGTGCCAGCAGTGAAGCGACAGGGGAAGGCTATGGCTACACCTTC.

V is TRBV19 and J is TRBJ2-1; 11 bases line up with TRBD2. Germline V CDR1 and CDR2: LNHDA, SQIVND (reference sequence). The CDR3 loop spans 16 amino acids. The ends lost 4 bases at V and 8 bases at J; junction bases unmatched: 10. This CDR3 is CASSTGITSGGDEQFF. The CDR3 DNA follows: TGTGCCAGTAGTACAGGGATTACTAGCGGGGGCGATGAGCAGTTCTTC. Combining the CDR3 with reference TRBV19 and TRBJ2-1 gives the whole variable domain DGGITQSPKYLFRKEGQNVTLSCEQNLNHDAMYWYRQDPGQGLRLIYYSQIVNDFQKGDIAEGYSVSREKKESFPLTVTSAQKNPTAFYLCASSTGITSGGDEQFFGPGTRLTVL.